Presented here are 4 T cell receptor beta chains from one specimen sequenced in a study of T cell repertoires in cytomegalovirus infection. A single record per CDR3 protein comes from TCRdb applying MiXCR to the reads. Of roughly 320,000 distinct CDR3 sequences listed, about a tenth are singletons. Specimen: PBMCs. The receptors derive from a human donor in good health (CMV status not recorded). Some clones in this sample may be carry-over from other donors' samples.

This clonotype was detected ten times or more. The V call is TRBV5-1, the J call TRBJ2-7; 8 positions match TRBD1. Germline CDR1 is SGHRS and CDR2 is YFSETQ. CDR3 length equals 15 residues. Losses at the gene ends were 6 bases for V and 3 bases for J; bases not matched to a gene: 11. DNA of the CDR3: TGCGCCAGCACTCAAGGGACAGGTGAAATCTACGAGCAGTACGTC. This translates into CASTQGTGEIYEQYV.

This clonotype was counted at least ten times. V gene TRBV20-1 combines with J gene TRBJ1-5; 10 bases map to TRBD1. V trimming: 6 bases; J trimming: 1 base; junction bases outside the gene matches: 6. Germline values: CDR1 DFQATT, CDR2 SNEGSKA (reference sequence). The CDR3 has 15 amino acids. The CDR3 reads CSAQTGGRSNQPQHF. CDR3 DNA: TGCAGTGCCCAGACAGGGGGCCGGAGCAATCAGCCCCAGCATTTT.

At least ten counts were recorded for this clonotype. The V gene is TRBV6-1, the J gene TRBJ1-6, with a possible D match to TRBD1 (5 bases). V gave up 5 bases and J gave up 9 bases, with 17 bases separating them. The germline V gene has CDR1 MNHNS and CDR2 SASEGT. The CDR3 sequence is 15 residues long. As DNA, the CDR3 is TGTGCCAGCAGTCTTGCGGGGGAAAGGGGTTCACCCCTCCACTTT. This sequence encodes CASSLAGERGSPLHF.

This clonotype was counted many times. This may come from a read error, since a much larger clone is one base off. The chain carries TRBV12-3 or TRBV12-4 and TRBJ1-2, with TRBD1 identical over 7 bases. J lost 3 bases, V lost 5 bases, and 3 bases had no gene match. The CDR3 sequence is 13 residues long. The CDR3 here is CASSRQGDYGYTF. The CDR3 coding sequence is TGTGCCAGCAGTCGACAGGGCGACTATGGCTACACCTTC.